Following are 28 T cell receptor beta chains from one sample sequenced in a study of blood T cell repertoires in COVID-19. Measured with immunoSEQ multiplex PCR; TCRdb has only the in-frame clones, and not every one. This table holds over 200,000 clones, around 90% found once. The sample comprised peripheral blood. Every receptor here comes from a man between 18 and 35 years old with active or convalescent COVID-19.

The chain joins TRBV2 to TRBJ2-4; 8 nucleotides align to TRBD2. The CDR3 length is 17 residues. V lost 2 bases, J lost 7 bases, and 13 bases stayed unmatched. Germline lookup yields CDR1 SNHLY and CDR2 FYNNEI. For the CDR3, the DNA is TGTGCCAGCAGTGAACTCGGGAGGGGTACCCCGAGGAACATTCAGTACTTC. This gives the protein CASSELGRGTPRNIQYF.

V gene TRBV2 combines with J gene TRBJ1-4; 9 bases line up with TRBD1. J was trimmed by 10 bases and V by 4 bases; bases with no gene match: 10. The CDR3 loop spans 15 amino acids. CDR1 is SNHLY and CDR2 is FYNNEI in the germline V gene. This CDR3 reads CASSGDRTGEGKLFF. The CDR3 nucleotides are TGTGCCAGCAGTGGTGATCGGACAGGGGAGGGAAAACTGTTTTTT.

J is TRBJ1-3 and V is TRBV28; D is ambiguous. Germline assignment: CDR1 MDHEN and CDR2 SYDVKM. Trimming removed 6 bases at V and 9 bases at J, with 9 bases between. The CDR3 covers 11 residues. The CDR3 DNA reads TGTGCCAGCAGCCAGGAAGGCACCATATATTTT. Its protein is CASSQEGTIYF.

This chain connects TRBV5-1 to TRBJ2-5; TRBD2 might be the D (6 bases). Trimming shortened V by 4 bases and J by 4 bases, and 14 bases separated the two germline ends. CDR3 size: 14 residues. Germline V gene data show CDR1 as SGHRS and CDR2 as YFSETQ. In nucleotides, the CDR3 is TGCGCCAGCAGCGGCGGGACCTTCCCAGAGACCCAGTACTTC. This gives the protein CASSGGTFPETQYF.

This clone has a single count. The chain links TRBV14 to TRBJ1-1; D is ambiguous. This CDR3 has 12 amino acids. The germline gives CDR1 SGHDN, CDR2 FVKESK. Trimming removed 0 bases at V and 11 bases at J, with 10 bases between. The CDR3: CASSQEGRMAFF. In nucleotides, the CDR3 is TGTGCCAGCAGCCAAGAGGGCAGGATGGCTTTCTTT. Combining the CDR3 with reference TRBV14 and TRBJ1-1 gives the whole variable domain EAGVTQFPSHSVIEKGQTVTLRCDPISGHDNLYWYRRVMGKEIKFLLHFVKESKQDESGMPNNRFLAERTGGTYSTLKVQPAELEDSGVYFCASSQEGRMAFFGQGTRLTVV.

The chain uses TRBV18 and TRBJ1-2, with TRBD1 matching over 7 bases. Germline-derived CDR1 and CDR2 are KGHSH and LQKENI. The CDR3 covers 16 residues. J was trimmed by 6 bases and V by 3 bases; bases with no gene match: 13. CDR3 sequence (DNA): TGTGCCAGCTCACCGCCTTCCGCCAGGGGGGACCATGGCTACACCTTC. Its translation: CASSPPSARGDHGYTF.

CDR3 coding DNA: TGTGCCAGCTCACCTCAGGGGAACACTGAAGCTTTCTTT. As protein: CASSPQGNTEAFF. This chain joins TRBV18 and TRBJ1-1; perhaps TRBD1 as D (5 bases). With 3 bases removed from V and 1 base from J, the gap between germline ends came to 6 bases. The germline V gene has CDR1 KGHSH and CDR2 LQKENI. This CDR3 contains 13 residues.

This clone came up a few times. The chain is built from TRBV7-9 and TRBJ2-7; the D gene is possibly TRBD2 (5 bases). V was pared by 3 bases and J by 2 bases, with 14 bases between. This CDR3 has 15 amino acids. Per the germline V gene, CDR1 is SEHNR and CDR2 is FQNEAQ (reference sequence). The CDR3 DNA follows: TGTGCCAGCAGCTTTCCGGGGTTAGGGACCTACGAGCAGTACTTC. It codes for CASSFPGLGTYEQYF. Combining the CDR3 with reference TRBV7-9 and TRBJ2-7 gives the whole variable domain DTGVSQNPRHKITKRGQNVTFRCDPISEHNRLYWYRQTLGQGPEFLTYFQNEAQLEKSRLLSDRFSAERPKGSFSTLEIQRTEQGDSAMYLCASSFPGLGTYEQYFGPGTRLTVT.

The chain combines TRBV29-1 with TRBJ2-5; 7 bases align to TRBD1. Germline V gene sequence: CDR1 SQVTM, CDR2 ANQGSEA. The CDR3 length is 12 residues. The trim removed 4 bases at V and 5 bases at J, leaving 4 bases unmatched. CDR3 region: CSVGQGIETQYF. CDR3 bases: TGCAGCGTTGGACAGGGTATCGAGACCCAGTACTTC. The variable domain in full, completed from reference TRBV29-1 and TRBJ2-5, reads SAVISQKPSRDICQRGTSLTIQCQVDSQVTMMFWYRQQPGQSLTLIATANQGSEATYESGFVIDKFPISRPNLTFSTLTVSNMSPEDSSIYLCSVGQGIETQYFGPGTRLLVL.

CDR3 protein: CASSLAGADAQFF. CDR3 in DNA: TGTGCCAGCAGCTTAGCGGGGGCCGATGCGCAGTTCTTC. The chain employs TRBV7-9 and TRBJ2-1, with D possibly being TRBD1 (6 bases). CDR1 is SEHNR and CDR2 is FQNEAQ in the germline V gene (reference sequence). The CDR3 consists of 13 residues. V lost 0 bases to trimming and J lost 12 bases, with 12 bases between them.

The J gene is TRBJ2-4, the V gene TRBV19, with 8 bases fitting TRBD1. The CDR3 covers 15 residues. In germline, CDR1 is LNHDA, CDR2 SQIVND (reference sequence). J lost 7 bases, V lost 3 bases, and 8 bases had no gene match. CDR3 coding DNA: TGTGCCAGTAGTATCTCGGAGGACAGGGCGAACATTCAGTACTTC. It is translated as CASSISEDRANIQYF.

The chain employs TRBV30 and TRBJ1-6, with 9 bases lining up with TRBD1. Germline values: CDR1 GTSNPN, CDR2 SVGIG (reference sequence). Trimming cost V 4 bases and J 10 bases; bases outside gene matches: 11. CDR3 length equals 15 residues. The chain's CDR3 is CAWTTEGTGNSPLHF. The DNA of the CDR3 is TGTGCCTGGACGACCGAGGGGACAGGGAACTCACCCCTCCACTTT.

The J gene is TRBJ1-4, the V gene TRBV4-1, with 7 bases lining up with TRBD1. Germline loops: CDR1 MGHRA, CDR2 YSYEKL. CDR3 length equals 15 residues. J lost 4 bases, V lost 3 bases, and 5 bases had no gene match. In DNA, the CDR3 is TGCGCCAGCAGCCAGTGGGGGACAGTTAATGAAAAACTGTTTTTT. The encoded protein is CASSQWGTVNEKLFF.

This clone has a handful of counts. The gene calls are TRBV10-2 and TRBJ2-7; possible D gene TRBD2, 6 bases. The CDR3 totals 13 residues. CDR1 is WSHSY and CDR2 is SAAADI in the germline V gene. The V end lost 7 bases, the J end lost 5 bases, and 15 bases lay between the germline ends. CDR3 DNA: TGCGCCAGCAACCGCCTTGGGGGGAACGAGCAGTACTTC. Protein product: CASNRLGGNEQYF.

The chain employs TRBV7-2 and TRBJ2-7, with D maybe TRBD2 (6 bases). The V end lost 1 base, the J end lost 0 bases, and 10 bases lay between the germline ends. This CDR3 comprises 15 residues. From germline, CDR1 is SGHTA and CDR2 FQGNSA. This CDR3 reads CASSLGGRTSYEQYF. The CDR3 nucleotides read TGTGCCAGCAGCTTAGGTGGGAGGACCTCCTACGAGCAGTACTTC.

The chain links TRBV19 to TRBJ2-1; possible D gene TRBD1, 5 bases. The germline V and J ends were trimmed by 5 bases and 2 bases, with 10 bases remaining between them. The length of the CDR3 is 14 residues. Germline loops: CDR1 LNHDA, CDR2 SQIVND (reference sequence). The CDR3 sequence: CASSGVGAYNEQFF. The CDR3 nucleotides are TGTGCCAGTAGTGGAGTAGGGGCCTACAATGAGCAGTTCTTC. Drawing the rest from reference TRBV19 and TRBJ2-1, the complete variable domain is DGGITQSPKYLFRKEGQNVTLSCEQNLNHDAMYWYRQDPGQGLRLIYYSQIVNDFQKGDIAEGYSVSREKKESFPLTVTSAQKNPTAFYLCASSGVGAYNEQFFGPGTRLTVL.

The chain is built from TRBV7-6 and TRBJ2-1; 11 nucleotides align to TRBD2. The CDR3 length is 16 residues. The germline gives CDR1 SGHVS, CDR2 FNYEAQ. Unmatched junction bases numbered 8, after V lost 2 bases and J lost 8 bases. CDR3 in amino acids: CASSLRTSGLVHEQFF. CDR3 nucleotide sequence: TGTGCCAGCAGCTTACGGACTAGCGGGTTGGTCCATGAGCAGTTCTTC.

This chain joins TRBV29-1 and TRBJ2-1; TRBD2 might be the D (6 bases). CDR1 and CDR2 (germline): SQVTM, ANQGSEA. V lost 4 bases and J 1 base, leaving 14 bases between the germline ends. The CDR3 sequence is 15 residues long. CDR3 sequence (DNA): TGCAGCGTTGTGGATCCGGGAGTATCCTACAATGAGCAGTTCTTC. As protein: CSVVDPGVSYNEQFF.

The V gene is TRBV18, the J gene TRBJ1-3, with TRBD1 identical over 7 bases. Trimming removed 3 bases from V and 7 bases from J; junction bases left unmatched: 12. Germline CDR1 reads KGHSH; CDR2 reads LQKENI. CDR3 size: 16 residues. Written as DNA, the CDR3 is TGTGCCAGCTCACCGGAGGGGGCGAGGCCGGGGAACACCATATATTTT. This encodes CASSPEGARPGNTIYF.

J is TRBJ2-3 and V is TRBV28; the match to TRBD2 covers 11 bases. Trimming cost V 5 bases and J 4 bases; bases outside gene matches: 8. The CDR3 runs 16 residues. From germline, CDR1 is MDHEN and CDR2 SYDVKM. The CDR3 loop reads CASSPGLAGGSDTQYF. CDR3 DNA: TGTGCCAGCAGTCCCGGACTAGCGGGTGGCTCAGATACGCAGTATTTT.

This clone occurred a few times. The rearrangement links TRBV6-5 to TRBJ1-5; 7 bases agree with TRBD1. The trim removed 5 bases at V and 6 bases at J, leaving 1 base unmatched. From germline, CDR1 is MNHEY and CDR2 SVGAGI. The CDR3 loop spans 12 amino acids. The CDR3 region is CASSTGAQPQHF. The CDR3 nucleotides are TGTGCCAGCAGTACAGGGGCTCAGCCCCAGCATTTT.

This clone has just one count. The V gene is TRBV24-1, the J gene TRBJ2-7, with TRBD2 identical over 8 bases. After removal of 7 bases from V and 3 bases from J, the junction contained 4 bases not matched to a gene. This CDR3 contains 13 residues. Germline CDR1 reads KGHDR; CDR2 reads SFDVKD. CDR3 in DNA: TGTGCCACCAGCGCGGGAGGCGGCTACGAGCAGTACTTC. Encoded protein: CATSAGGGYEQYF.

The genes are TRBV5-5 and TRBJ2-6, with D perhaps matching TRBD1 (5 bases). V was cut by 0 bases and J by 0 bases, with 10 bases left in between. Germline V lookup: CDR1 SGHKS, CDR2 YYEKEE (reference sequence). The CDR3 consists of 17 residues. The CDR3 sequence: CASSLAGALSGANVLTF. The CDR3 DNA is TGTGCCAGCAGCTTGGCTGGGGCCCTCTCTGGGGCCAACGTCCTGACTTTC. Combining the CDR3 with reference TRBV5-5 and TRBJ2-6 gives the whole variable domain DAGVTQSPTHLIKTRGQQVTLRCSPISGHKSVSWYQQVLGQGPQFIFQYYEKEERGRGNFPDRFSARQFPNYSSELNVNALLLGDSALYLCASSLAGALSGANVLTFGAGSRLTVL.

The J gene is TRBJ1-2, the V gene TRBV28, with 7 bases lining up with TRBD1. Losses at the gene ends were 2 bases for V and 5 bases for J; bases not matched to a gene: 5. Per the germline V gene, CDR1 is MDHEN and CDR2 is SYDVKM. This CDR3 is built from 14 residues. The CDR3 loop reads CASSLEGAKYGYTF. CDR3 bases: TGTGCCAGCAGTTTAGAGGGGGCGAAGTATGGCTACACCTTC.

The CDR3 loop is CASSSRTSGSPYNEQFF. CDR3 sequence (DNA): TGTGCCAGTAGTTCCCGGACTAGCGGGAGCCCCTACAATGAGCAGTTCTTC. The chain employs TRBV19 and TRBJ2-1, with 13 bases identical to TRBD2. CDR3 length equals 17 residues. Losses at the gene ends were 5 bases for V and 2 bases for J; bases not matched to a gene: 6. Germline V gives CDR1 LNHDA, CDR2 SQIVND (reference sequence).

V gene TRBV29-1 combines with J gene TRBJ2-1, with 9 bases fitting TRBD2. V dropped 5 bases and J dropped 0; count of bases not matched to a gene: 8. The CDR3 runs 16 residues. The germline CDR1 and CDR2 sequences are SQVTM and ANQGSEA. CDR3 in amino acids: CSVPSGRSSSYNEQFF. For the CDR3, the DNA is TGCAGCGTTCCGAGCGGGAGGTCGAGCTCCTACAATGAGCAGTTCTTC.

This clone was observed a single time. The DNA for the CDR3 is TGTGCCAGCAGCCCGGGATTTTCCTACAATGAGCAGTTCTTC. Translated, it gives CASSPGFSYNEQFF. The V call is TRBV5-6, the J call TRBJ2-1, with D perhaps matching TRBD2 (5 bases). The CDR3 length is 14 residues. Germline V lookup: CDR1 SGHDT, CDR2 YYEEEE. Trimming stripped 4 bases from V and 1 base from J, with 9 bases between.

Only a few counts were recorded for this clone. This chain connects TRBV7-9 to TRBJ2-1, with 9 bases that match TRBD2. Germline lookup yields CDR1 SEHNR and CDR2 FQNEAQ (reference sequence). V gave up 3 bases and J gave up 8 bases; unmatched junction bases: 8. The CDR3 extends over 15 amino acids. CDR3 in DNA: TGTGCCAGCAGCTTTTTGGCGGGAGGGGGCGATGAGCAGTTCTTC. Translating gives CASSFLAGGGDEQFF.